The entry below describes one T cell receptor beta chain. Per the original methods: Reference gene primer amplification yielded estimated nucleated cell counts. The table came from immunoSEQ multiplex PCR; TCRdb's copy has only in-frame clones and leaves some out. D and trimming were read from the DNA, whereas the V and J calls and clone size are those reported in that table. The profile shows hundreds of thousands of clones, around 87% of them singletons. This sample was included in a study of blood T cell repertoires in COVID-19. At the level of the study: Recovered participants had two consecutive negative NP/OP PCR tests, healthcare professional clearance, or symptom resolution.

V shed 2 bases, J shed 0 bases, and the junction held 13 bases outside the gene matches. Germline-derived CDR1 and CDR2 are SGHVS and FQNEAQ. This CDR3 has 19 amino acids. The V gene is TRBV7-8, the J gene TRBJ2-4, with TRBD1 identical over 7 bases. The material sequenced was PBMCs or T cells enriched from blood (not recorded which). This receptor was identified in a man aged 40-49 years in a cohort exposed to, infected with or recovered from COVID-19 (not recorded which). CDR3 coding DNA: TGTGCCAGCAGCTTATCCCCCCGACAGGGATCGATAGCCAAAAACATTCAGTACTTC. It yields the protein CASSLSPRQGSIAKNIQYF.